The rows below give T cell receptor beta chains drawn from one sample of a study of vaccination effects on CD4 cells after COVID-19. The method was immunoSEQ multiplex PCR; TCRdb's version includes in-frame clones alone and lacks a portion of them. Seen here are tens of thousands of clones, about 80% observed once, and the top ten hold 0.75% to 1%. Antigen specificity for these receptors is unknown. The sample was CD4+ T cells from PBMCs cultured with HCoV-OC43 spike peptides, taken after COVID-19 vaccination. These TCRs come from a human donor who received a COVID-19 vaccine. The CDR3 runs from the conserved cysteine through the conserved F or W. A D gene is named only where the DNA matches it firmly. Rows give clone size only sometimes, using once, few, many, or a class for an expanded clone.

13,TRBV28,TRBJ1-1,-,-,CASSLVGRSEAFF,TGTGCCAGCAGTTTAGTGGGGCGCTCTGAAGCTTTCTTT
14,TRBV19,TRBJ2-5,TRBD1,-,CASSRTGGAGTQYF,TGTGCCAGTAGTCGGACAGGGGGCGCTGGGACCCAGTACTTC
15,TRBV6-5,TRBJ1-1,-,-,CASSYSRLHVAEAFF,TGTGCCAGCAGTTACTCTCGGTTGCACGTAGCTGAAGCTTTCTTT
15,TRBV4-1,TRBJ1-6,-,-,CASSQERGLNSPLHF,TGCGCCAGCAGCCAAGAGAGGGGTCTTAATTCACCCCTCCACTTT
14,TRBV2,TRBJ2-5,TRBD1,-,CASSPDRVVETQYF,TGTGCCAGCAGCCCAGACAGGGTTGTGGAGACCCAGTACTTC
15,TRBV4-3,TRBJ2-5,TRBD2,-,CASSQGAGGQETQYF,TGCGCCAGCAGCCAAGGGGCGGGGGGACAAGAGACCCAGTACTTC
13,TRBV12-3/TRBV12-4,TRBJ2-3,TRBD2,few,CASKLAGGDTQYF,TGTGCCAGCAAGTTAGCGGGGGGTGATACGCAGTATTTT
15,TRBV30,TRBJ1-4,TRBD1,few,CAWSRRTGLTEKLFF,TGTGCCTGGAGCCGAAGGACAGGATTAACTGAAAAACTGTTTTTT
14,TRBV27,TRBJ1-5,-,-,CASSPAGVNQPQHF,TGTGCCAGCAGCCCGGCAGGAGTCAATCAGCCCCAGCATTTT
15,TRBV6-5,TRBJ1-4,-,-,CASTQRGAGREKLFF,TGTGCCAGCACCCAAAGGGGGGCAGGGAGGGAAAAACTGTTTTTT
15,TRBV5-5,TRBJ2-5,TRBD1,-,CASSGPGTGAETQYF,TGTGCCAGCAGCGGGCCCGGGACAGGGGCTGAGACCCAGTACTTC
12,TRBV2,TRBJ1-4,-,-,CASSGDNEKLFF,TGTGCCAGCTCGGGGGATAATGAAAAACTGTTTTTT
14,TRBV28,TRBJ1-6,TRBD1,once,CASKPGQGGSPLHF,TGTGCCAGCAAGCCGGGACAGGGGGGATCACCCCTCCACTTT
17,TRBV28,TRBJ1-1,TRBD1,-,CASSSTRSGQANTEAFF,TGTGCCAGCAGCTCGACTCGATCGGGACAGGCCAACACTGAAGCTTTCTTT
12,TRBV7-2,TRBJ2-1,-,-,CASSFTGNEQFF,TGTGCCAGCAGCTTCACGGGGAATGAGCAGTTCTTC